A single sample gave rise to the 15 T cell receptor beta chains below, sequenced in a study of naive and memory T cell subsets. Their target antigens are unknown. Findings and limits, study-wide: A few larger clonotypes appeared in naive repertoires, especially CD8, possibly memory cells re-expressing CD45RA.

An equimolar mix of two oligonucleotides served as the beta constant-region primer for TRBC1 and TRBC2. Nested alpha and beta constant-region primers with the SP2 primer drove four PCR rounds on ligated cDNA. TCRdb reprocessed the UMI-ligation and nested PCR reads with MiXCR, giving one entry per CDR3 protein. The table includes under 150,000 distinct CDR3 sequences, approximately 18% detected once. The sample was naive CD8+ T cells from blood. Receptors originate from a human donor in good health.

This clonotype was found a few times. DNA of the CDR3: TGTGCCAGCAGTGAACCAGAGACAGGGACGTACGAGCAGTACTTC. The encoded protein is CASSEPETGTYEQYF. V gene TRBV2 combines with J gene TRBJ2-7; the match to TRBD1 covers 7 bases. Per the germline V gene, CDR1 is SNHLY and CDR2 is FYNNEI. There are 15 residues in the CDR3. Trimming took 2 bases from V and 4 from J; bases not matched to a gene: 8. The variable domain in full, completed from reference TRBV2 and TRBJ2-7, reads EPEVTQTPSHQVTQMGQEVILRCVPISNHLYFYWYRQILGQKVEFLVSFYNNEISEKSEIFDDQFSVERPDGSNFTLKIRSTKLEDSAMYFCASSEPETGTYEQYFGPGTRLTVT.

This clonotype was counted only a few times. V and J are TRBV6-5 and TRBJ2-2; TRBD1 matches 9 bases. The CDR3 totals 13 residues. In germline, CDR1 is MNHEY, CDR2 SVGAGI. The junction had 4 bases not matched to a gene; V was cut back by 11 bases and J by 3 bases. DNA of the CDR3: TGTGCCTCGGGGACAGGGTACACCGGGGAGCTGTTTTTT. Amino acid sequence: CASGTGYTGELFF.

The chain has TRBV7-6 and TRBJ1-1, with D perhaps TRBD1 (6 bases). The CDR3 is 14 residues long. V was clipped by 1 base and J by 4 bases, with 10 bases between them. CDR1 is SGHVS and CDR2 is FNYEAQ in the germline V gene. The CDR3 coding sequence is TGTGCCAGCAGCTTAGAGCCGGGGGCCACTGAAGCTTTCTTT. Translation: CASSLEPGATEAFF.

This chain links TRBV28 with TRBJ2-7; TRBD1 agrees at 7 bases. Germline CDR1 reads MDHEN; CDR2 reads SYDVKM. Trimming removed 8 bases from V and 2 bases from J; junction bases left unmatched: 6. The CDR3 has 13 amino acids. CDR3 residues: CASQTGVTYEQYF. The DNA of the CDR3 is TGTGCCAGCCAAACAGGGGTAACCTACGAGCAGTACTTC. Full variable domain (rest looked up from reference TRBV28 and TRBJ2-7): DVKVTQSSRYLVKRTGEKVFLECVQDMDHENMFWYRQDPGLGLRLIYFSYDVKMKEKGDIPEGYSVSREKKERFSLILESASTNQTSMYLCASQTGVTYEQYFGPGTRLTVT.

This clonotype was counted only a few times. V and J are TRBV19 and TRBJ1-2, with unresolved D. In germline, CDR1 is LNHDA, CDR2 SQIVND (reference sequence). The CDR3 runs 14 residues. The ends were cut back, 6 bases at V and 0 bases at J, with 11 bases in the middle. The CDR3, as DNA: TGTGCCAGTAGCTATGGACTTTCTAACTATGGCTACACCTTC. As protein: CASSYGLSNYGYTF.

This clonotype has ten or more counts. For the CDR3, the DNA is TGTGCCAGCAGTTTAATGAACACTGAAGCTTTCTTT. Translation: CASSLMNTEAFF. The chain has TRBV12-3 or TRBV12-4 and TRBJ1-1, with no clear D. The CDR3 consists of 12 residues. V was clipped by 2 bases and J by 0 bases, with 1 base between them.

The chain employs TRBV29-1 and TRBJ2-7; possibly TRBD1 for D (5 bases). This CDR3 comprises 14 residues. Trimming took off 4 bases at V and 0 bases at J, with 13 bases between the two ends. CDR1 and CDR2 from the germline V gene are SQVTM and ANQGSEA. The CDR3 loop reads CSVGTFKSSYEQYF. The DNA of the CDR3 is TGCAGCGTTGGGACATTTAAATCCTCCTACGAGCAGTACTTC.

This clonotype was counted only a few times. The rearrangement joins TRBV29-1 to TRBJ2-7; no clear D gene. CDR3 size: 11 residues. V lost 4 bases to trimming and J lost 4 bases, with 8 bases between them. Germline assignment: CDR1 SQVTM and CDR2 ANQGSEA. This CDR3 reads CSVVLSYEQYF. The CDR3 DNA is TGCAGCGTTGTACTATCATACGAGCAGTACTTC.

A remark on this clonotype: Without the conserved terminal phenylalanine or tryptophan, this CDR3 likely stems from a read error. The DNA is left out, because the CDR3 cannot be placed on it with certainty; the CDR3 is given as TCRdb lists it. The V and J genes are TRBV2 and TRBJ2-3; the table's D gene call, TRBD2, was not cross checked with the DNA. A total of 12 residues make up the CDR3, ends included. The germline V gene encodes CDR1 SNHLY and CDR2 FYNNEI. CDR3 region: CASSDFIESRRV.

This clonotype came up a few times. The chain carries TRBV4-1 and TRBJ2-7; D is perhaps TRBD2 (5 bases). Trimming took off 0 bases at V and 2 bases at J, with 20 bases between the two ends. The germline V gene has CDR1 MGHRA and CDR2 YSYEKL. CDR3 length equals 18 residues. CDR3 DNA: TGCGCCAGCAGCCAAGATACAGTCTCCCTGAGCGGTACCTACGAGCAGTACTTC. It codes for CASSQDTVSLSGTYEQYF.

The chain recombines TRBV27 with TRBJ2-7, with 9 bases matching TRBD2. The CDR3 totals 15 residues. V lost 10 bases and J lost 4; bases outside the gene matches: 14. Germline CDR1 and CDR2: MNHEY and SMNVEV (reference sequence). The CDR3 sequence is CATSQVGLAQYEQYF. The CDR3 nucleotides read TGTGCCACCTCTCAGGTGGGACTAGCTCAATACGAGCAGTACTTC.

This chain's CDR3 is CATSDAAGSRAYNEQFF. The DNA of the CDR3 is TGTGCCACCAGTGATGCCGCCGGGTCAAGGGCGTACAATGAGCAGTTCTTC. The V call is TRBV24-1, the J call TRBJ2-1; D ambiguous. V was clipped by 3 bases and J by 4 bases, with 18 bases between them. This CDR3 spans 17 amino acids. Germline loops: CDR1 KGHDR, CDR2 SFDVKD.

This clonotype turned up a few times. The chain links TRBV4-1 to TRBJ2-7, with a tentative D call TRBD1 (5 bases). Germline CDR1 is MGHRA and CDR2 is YSYEKL. Trimming removed 0 bases at V and 3 bases at J, with 12 bases between. The CDR3 has 15 residues. The CDR3 region is CASSQDYQGSYEQYF. CDR3 nucleotides: TGCGCCAGCAGCCAAGACTACCAGGGTAGCTACGAGCAGTACTTC.

The chain links TRBV27 to TRBJ2-7; 7 bases agree with TRBD2. Germline CDR1 MNHEY, CDR2 SMNVEV (reference sequence). CDR3 length: 13 amino acids. Trimming cost V 3 bases and J 3 bases; bases outside gene matches: 2. The CDR3 is CASSLAGVYEQYF. The CDR3 DNA is TGTGCCAGCAGTTTGGCGGGGGTCTACGAGCAGTACTTC.

The J gene is TRBJ2-1, the V gene TRBV6-5; possible D gene TRBD2, 5 bases. The V gene's germline CDR1 is MNHEY and CDR2 SVGAGI. V dropped 2 bases and J dropped 2 bases, with 10 bases sitting between them. This CDR3 contains 15 residues. The CDR3 nucleotides read TGTGCCAGCAGTTACCGGAGGTGGGCCTACAATGAGCAGTTCTTC. Its translation: CASSYRRWAYNEQFF.